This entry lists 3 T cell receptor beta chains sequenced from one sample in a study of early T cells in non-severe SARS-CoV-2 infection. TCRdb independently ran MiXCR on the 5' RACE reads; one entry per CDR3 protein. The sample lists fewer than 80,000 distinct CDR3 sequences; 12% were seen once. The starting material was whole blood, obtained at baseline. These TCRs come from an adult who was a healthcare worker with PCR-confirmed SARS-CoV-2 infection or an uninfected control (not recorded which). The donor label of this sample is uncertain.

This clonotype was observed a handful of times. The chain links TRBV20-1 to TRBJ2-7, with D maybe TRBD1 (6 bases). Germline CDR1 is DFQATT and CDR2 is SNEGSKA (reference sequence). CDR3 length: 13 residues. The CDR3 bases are TGCAGGGCTAGAAGTAGGGGGTTCTACGAGCAGTACGTC. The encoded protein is CRARSRGFYEQYV.

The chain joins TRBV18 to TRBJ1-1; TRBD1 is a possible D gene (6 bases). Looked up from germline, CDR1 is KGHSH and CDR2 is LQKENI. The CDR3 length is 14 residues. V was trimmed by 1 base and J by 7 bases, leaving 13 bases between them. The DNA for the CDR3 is TGTGCCAGCTCACCACGGTTACAGGGTGGTGAAGCTTTCTTT. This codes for CASSPRLQGGEAFF.

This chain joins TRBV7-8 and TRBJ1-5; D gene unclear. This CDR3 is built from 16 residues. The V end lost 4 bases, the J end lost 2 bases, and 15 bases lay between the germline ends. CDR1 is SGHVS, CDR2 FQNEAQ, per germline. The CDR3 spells CASSSQLVHGNQPQHF. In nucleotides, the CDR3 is TGTGCCAGCAGCTCGCAGCTCGTACATGGCAATCAGCCCCAGCATTTT.